These 14 T cell receptor beta chains came from one sample sequenced in a study of cytomegalovirus exposure and HLA in healthy donors. The PCR contained 60 Vbeta and 13 Jbeta primers. Measured with immunoSEQ multiplex PCR; TCRdb has only the in-frame clones, and not every one. The data show 95,000 to 150,000 clones, 50% to 75% seen once. Material: PBMCs. These receptor sequences come from a woman aged 40 to 50 in good health and CMV-seropositive.

The chain is built from TRBV6-4 and TRBJ2-3, with 10 bases matching TRBD1. The CDR3 is made up of 15 amino acids. V shed 5 bases, J shed 2 bases, and the junction held 4 bases outside the gene matches. Germline CDR1 MRHNA, CDR2 SNTAGT. The CDR3 loop is CASSPGTGVTDTQYF. The CDR3 DNA reads TGTGCCAGCAGTCCCGGGACAGGGGTCACAGATACGCAGTATTTT.

This chain uses TRBV6-5 with TRBJ1-5; D may be TRBD1 (6 bases). Germline CDR1 MNHEY, CDR2 SVGAGI. The length of the CDR3 is 14 residues. V was trimmed by 5 bases and J by 7 bases, leaving 15 bases between them. The CDR3 sequence is CASSPRTVVQPQHF. The CDR3 coding sequence is TGTGCCAGCAGTCCCCGGACAGTCGTCCAGCCCCAGCATTTT.

About this clone: At the DNA level, this CDR3 is encoded by other sequences in the same sample as well. CDR3 DNA sequence: TGCGCCAGCAGCTTGGCGGCCGGGGAGCTGTTTTTT. This gives the protein CASSLAAGELFF. This chain uses TRBV5-1 with TRBJ2-2; no reliable D call. Looked up from germline, CDR1 is SGHRS and CDR2 is YFSETQ. V was shortened by 0 bases and J by 6 bases, with 3 bases between the two germline ends. The CDR3 loop spans 12 amino acids. The full variable domain, completed using reference TRBV5-1 and TRBJ2-2, is KAGVTQTPRYLIKTRGQQVTLSCSPISGHRSVSWYQQTPGQGLQFLFEYFSETQRNKGNFPGRFSGRQFSNSRSEMNVSTLELGDSALYLCASSLAAGELFFGEGSRLTVL.

The genes are TRBV19 and TRBJ2-7, with 7 bases fitting TRBD1. The germline V gene encodes CDR1 LNHDA and CDR2 SQIVND (reference sequence). Trimming took 6 bases from V and 4 from J; bases not matched to a gene: 6. The CDR3 totals 13 residues. This CDR3 is CASRGDRAYEQYF. DNA of the CDR3: TGTGCCAGTAGGGGGGACAGAGCTTACGAGCAGTACTTC.

This clone was detected once. At one end the junction does not follow the germline gene, possibly because of a read error. This chain links TRBV7-9 with TRBJ1-2; D possibly corresponds to TRBD1 (6 bases). Germline CDR1 SEHNR, CDR2 FQNEAQ (reference sequence). The CDR3 totals 12 residues. CDR3 in DNA: TGTTCCAGCAGCATGGACAGCTATGGCTACACCTTC. Its protein product is CSSSMDSYGYTF.

The chain is built from TRBV4-1 and TRBJ2-5; TRBD1 agrees at 7 bases. The CDR3 is made up of 15 amino acids. V gave up 5 bases and J gave up 1 base; unmatched junction bases: 7. The germline V gene encodes CDR1 MGHRA and CDR2 YSYEKL. This CDR3 is CASSNQGVGQETQYF. The CDR3 nucleotides read TGCGCCAGCAGCAACCAGGGGGTTGGCCAAGAGACCCAGTACTTC.

In nucleotides, the CDR3 is TGTGCCAGCAGTTACGCCCAGGTTGGCGAGCAGTACTTC. It is translated as CASSYAQVGEQYF. The chain combines TRBV6-5 with TRBJ2-7; D call uncertain. The CDR3 extends over 13 amino acids. Germline CDR1 is MNHEY and CDR2 is SVGAGI. Trimming pared 2 bases from V and 6 bases from J, leaving 11 bases between.

This clone was recorded once. The rearrangement joins TRBV14 to TRBJ2-7, with 7 bases fitting TRBD2. Germline CDR1 SGHDN, CDR2 FVKESK. The trim removed 0 bases at V and 3 bases at J, leaving 5 bases unmatched. The CDR3 covers 15 residues. CDR3 in amino acids: CASSQDFGTNYEQYF. The CDR3 region has the DNA TGTGCCAGCAGCCAAGATTTTGGGACTAACTACGAGCAGTACTTC. The full variable domain, with the rest looked up from reference TRBV14 and TRBJ2-7, is EAGVTQFPSHSVIEKGQTVTLRCDPISGHDNLYWYRRVMGKEIKFLLHFVKESKQDESGMPNNRFLAERTGGTYSTLKVQPAELEDSGVYFCASSQDFGTNYEQYFGPGTRLTVT.

The chain is built from TRBV27 and TRBJ1-2; D unclear. The V gene lost 5 bases and the J gene lost 8 bases, with 15 bases spanning the gap. The CDR3 totals 13 residues. The V gene's germline CDR1 is MNHEY and CDR2 SMNVEV (reference sequence). The CDR3, as DNA: TGTGCCAGCAGTGGACGGGGATCGGGGGGCTACACCTTC. It specifies CASSGRGSGGYTF.

This sequence joins TRBV5-8 and TRBJ1-1, with a possible D match to TRBD1 (6 bases). The length of the CDR3 is 16 residues. The V end was cut by 0 bases, the J end by 1 base, with 13 bases between. Germline CDR1 and CDR2: SGHTS and YDEGEE. The CDR3 is CASSLARGAPNTEAFF. CDR3 bases: TGTGCCAGCAGCTTGGCCAGGGGAGCCCCGAACACTGAAGCTTTCTTT.

This chain uses TRBV29-1 with TRBJ1-2; unclear D gene. V lost 3 bases to trimming and J lost 3 bases, with 5 bases between them. CDR1 and CDR2 from the germline V gene are SQVTM and ANQGSEA. There are 11 residues in the CDR3. CDR3 DNA: TGCAGCGTTGATCGGGACTATGGCTACACCTTC. Translating gives CSVDRDYGYTF.

This chain joins TRBV30 and TRBJ2-2; D is uncertain. The CDR3 runs to 14 residues. Trimming shortened V by 5 bases and J by 5 bases, and 15 bases separated the two germline ends. In germline, CDR1 is GTSNPN, CDR2 SVGIG (reference sequence). The CDR3 region has the DNA TGTGCCTGGGCCTCCCCGACTGGAACCGGGGAGCTGTTTTTT. This encodes CAWASPTGTGELFF.

This chain connects TRBV5-6 to TRBJ1-6; the D gene is possibly TRBD1 (6 bases). The CDR3 is made up of 15 amino acids. Germline V lookup: CDR1 SGHDT, CDR2 YYEEEE. Trimming took 4 bases from V and 10 from J, leaving 18 bases between them. Here the CDR3 reads CASSRLNREVSPLHF. The DNA for the CDR3 is TGTGCCAGCAGCCGCCTTAACAGGGAAGTATCACCCCTCCACTTT. Full variable domain (remainder filled in from reference TRBV5-6 and TRBJ1-6): DAGVTQSPTHLIKTRGQQVTLRCSPKSGHDTVSWYQQALGQGPQFIFQYYEEEERQRGNFPDRFSGHQFPNYSSELNVNALLLGDSALYLCASSRLNREVSPLHFGNGTRLTVT.

This clone was found a few times. The chain employs TRBV7-2 and TRBJ2-7; 13 nucleotides line up with TRBD2. There are 15 residues in the CDR3. The germline V gene has CDR1 SGHTA and CDR2 FQGNSA. Losses at the gene ends were 5 bases for V and 7 bases for J; bases not matched to a gene: 8. The CDR3 DNA is TGTGCCAGCAGCACCCGGACTAGCGGGAGAGGGGAGCAGTACTTC. This gives the protein CASSTRTSGRGEQYF.